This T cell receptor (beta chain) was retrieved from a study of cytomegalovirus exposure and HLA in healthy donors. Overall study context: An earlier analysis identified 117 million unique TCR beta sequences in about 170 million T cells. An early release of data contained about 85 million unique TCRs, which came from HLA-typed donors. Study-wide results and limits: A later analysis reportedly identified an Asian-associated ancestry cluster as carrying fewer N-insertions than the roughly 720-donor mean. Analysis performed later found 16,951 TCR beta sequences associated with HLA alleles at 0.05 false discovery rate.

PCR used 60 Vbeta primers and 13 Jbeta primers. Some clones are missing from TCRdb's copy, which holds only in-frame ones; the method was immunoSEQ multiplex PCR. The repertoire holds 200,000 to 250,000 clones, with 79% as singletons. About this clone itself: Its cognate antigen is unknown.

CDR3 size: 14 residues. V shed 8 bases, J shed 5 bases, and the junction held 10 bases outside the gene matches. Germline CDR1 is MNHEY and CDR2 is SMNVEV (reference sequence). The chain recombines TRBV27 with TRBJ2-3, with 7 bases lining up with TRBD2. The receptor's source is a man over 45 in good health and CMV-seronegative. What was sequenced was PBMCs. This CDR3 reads CASGSGLNIDTQYF. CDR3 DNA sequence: TGTGCCAGCGGTTCGGGACTAAATATAGATACGCAGTATTTT.